This TCR beta chain was recovered during a study of control samples from healthy donors and cancer patients. J gave up 4 bases and V 5 bases, and 9 bases lay outside the gene matches. CDR1 and CDR2 from the germline V gene are LNHDA and SQIVND (reference sequence). This CDR3 region has 16 residues. TCRdb's copy holds only in-frame clones and misses some; the assay was immunoSEQ multiplex PCR. The sample lists about 130,000 clones, roughly 92% occurring once. The sequenced sample was blood. This chain links TRBV19 with TRBJ2-3, with 10 nucleotides matching TRBD1. The clonotype was recovered from a man aged 18 to 30 in good health. CDR3 sequence reads: CASSFSRDRGPDTQYF. The DNA of the CDR3 is TGTGCCAGTAGTTTCTCCCGGGACAGGGGACCAGATACGCAGTATTTT.